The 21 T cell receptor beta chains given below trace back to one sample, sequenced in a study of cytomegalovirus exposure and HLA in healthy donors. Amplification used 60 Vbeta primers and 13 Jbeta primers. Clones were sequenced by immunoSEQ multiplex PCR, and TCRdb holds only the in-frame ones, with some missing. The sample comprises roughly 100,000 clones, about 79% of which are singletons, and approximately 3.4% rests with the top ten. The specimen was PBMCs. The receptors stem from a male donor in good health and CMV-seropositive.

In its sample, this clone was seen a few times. For the CDR3, the DNA is TGTGCCAGCTCTCCTTCGGGGGACACTGAAGCTTTCTTT. This gives the protein CASSPSGDTEAFF. The chain links TRBV18 to TRBJ1-1; maybe TRBD1 (5 bases). This CDR3 contains 13 residues. From germline, CDR1 is KGHSH and CDR2 LQKENI. V lost 6 bases and J lost 3, with 11 bases in between.

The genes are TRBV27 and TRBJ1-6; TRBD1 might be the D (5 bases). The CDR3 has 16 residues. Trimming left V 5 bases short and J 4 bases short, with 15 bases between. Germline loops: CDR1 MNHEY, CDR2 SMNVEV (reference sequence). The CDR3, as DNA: TGTGCCAGCAGTCCCCGACAGTTGACTTATAATTCACCCCTCCACTTT. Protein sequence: CASSPRQLTYNSPLHF.

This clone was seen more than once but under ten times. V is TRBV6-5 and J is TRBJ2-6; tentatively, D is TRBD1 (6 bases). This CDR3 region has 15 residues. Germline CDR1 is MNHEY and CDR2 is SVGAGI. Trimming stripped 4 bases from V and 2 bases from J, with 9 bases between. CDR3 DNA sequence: TGTGCCAGCAGTTCGGACAGCCCTGGGGCCAACGTCCTGACTTTC. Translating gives CASSSDSPGANVLTF.

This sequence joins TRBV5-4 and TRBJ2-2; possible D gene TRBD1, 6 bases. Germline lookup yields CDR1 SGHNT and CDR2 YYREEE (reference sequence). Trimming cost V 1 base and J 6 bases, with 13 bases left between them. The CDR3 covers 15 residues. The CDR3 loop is CASSLQAGVPGELFF. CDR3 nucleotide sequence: TGTGCCAGCAGCTTGCAGGCAGGGGTTCCCGGGGAGCTGTTTTTT.

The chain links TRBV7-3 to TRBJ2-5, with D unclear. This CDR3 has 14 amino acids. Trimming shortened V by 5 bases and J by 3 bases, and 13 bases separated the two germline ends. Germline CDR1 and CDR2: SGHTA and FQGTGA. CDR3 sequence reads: CASSPMGWEETQYF. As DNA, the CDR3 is TGTGCCAGCAGCCCGATGGGCTGGGAAGAGACCCAGTACTTC.

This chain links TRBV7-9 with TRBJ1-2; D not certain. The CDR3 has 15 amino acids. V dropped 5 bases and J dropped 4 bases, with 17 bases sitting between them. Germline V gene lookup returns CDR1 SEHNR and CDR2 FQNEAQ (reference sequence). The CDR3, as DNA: TGTGCCAGCAGCCCTTCGAGGGAGCCGATCTATGGCTACACCTTC. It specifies CASSPSREPIYGYTF.

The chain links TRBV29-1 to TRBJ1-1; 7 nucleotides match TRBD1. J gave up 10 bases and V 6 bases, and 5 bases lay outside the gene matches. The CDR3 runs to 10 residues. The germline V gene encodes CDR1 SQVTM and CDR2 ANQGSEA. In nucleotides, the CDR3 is TGCAGCGTGTCATCAGGGGGAGCTTTCTTT. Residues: CSVSSGGAFF.

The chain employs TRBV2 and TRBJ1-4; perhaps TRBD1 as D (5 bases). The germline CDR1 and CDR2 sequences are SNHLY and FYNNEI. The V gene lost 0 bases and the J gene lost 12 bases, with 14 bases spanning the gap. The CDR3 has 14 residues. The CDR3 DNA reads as TGTGCCAGCAGTGAAGCGCGACGGACACAGGAACTGTTTTTT. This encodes CASSEARRTQELFF.

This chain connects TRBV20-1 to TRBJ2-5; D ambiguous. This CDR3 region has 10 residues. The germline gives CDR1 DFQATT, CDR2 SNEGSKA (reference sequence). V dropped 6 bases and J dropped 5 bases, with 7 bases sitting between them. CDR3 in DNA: TGCAGTGCCCTATCGGAGACCCAGTACTTC. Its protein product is CSALSETQYF.

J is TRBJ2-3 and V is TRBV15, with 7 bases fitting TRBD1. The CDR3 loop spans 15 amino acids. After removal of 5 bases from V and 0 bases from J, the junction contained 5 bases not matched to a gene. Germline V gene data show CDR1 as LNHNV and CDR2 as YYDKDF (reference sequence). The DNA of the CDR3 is TGTGCCACCAGCGGGACAGTCTCTAGCACAGATACGCAGTATTTT. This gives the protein CATSGTVSSTDTQYF.

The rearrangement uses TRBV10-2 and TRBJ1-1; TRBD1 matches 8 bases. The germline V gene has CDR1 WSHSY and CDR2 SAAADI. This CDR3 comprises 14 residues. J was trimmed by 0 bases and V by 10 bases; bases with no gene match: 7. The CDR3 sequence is CATETGAMNTEAFF. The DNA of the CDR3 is TGCGCCACCGAGACAGGGGCTATGAACACTGAAGCTTTCTTT.

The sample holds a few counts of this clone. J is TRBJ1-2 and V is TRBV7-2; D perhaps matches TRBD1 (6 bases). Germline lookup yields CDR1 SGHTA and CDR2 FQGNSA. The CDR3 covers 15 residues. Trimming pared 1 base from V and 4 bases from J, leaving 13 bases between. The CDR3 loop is CASSLEGGVLYGYTF. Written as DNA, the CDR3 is TGTGCCAGCAGCTTAGAGGGGGGGGTCCTCTATGGCTACACCTTC.

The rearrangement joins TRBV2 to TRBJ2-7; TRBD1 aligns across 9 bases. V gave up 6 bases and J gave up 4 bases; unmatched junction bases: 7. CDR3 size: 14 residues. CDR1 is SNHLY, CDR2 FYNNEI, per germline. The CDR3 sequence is CASRARQGVYEQYF. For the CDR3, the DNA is TGTGCCAGCAGAGCGAGACAGGGGGTATACGAGCAGTACTTC.

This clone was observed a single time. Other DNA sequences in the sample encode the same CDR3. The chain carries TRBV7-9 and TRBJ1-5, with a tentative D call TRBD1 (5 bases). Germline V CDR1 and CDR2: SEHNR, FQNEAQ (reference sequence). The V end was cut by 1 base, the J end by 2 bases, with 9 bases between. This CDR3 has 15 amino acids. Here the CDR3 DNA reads TGTGCCAGCAGCTTAGGCGGGGGGGGCAATCAGCCCCAGCATTTT. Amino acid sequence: CASSLGGGGNQPQHF.

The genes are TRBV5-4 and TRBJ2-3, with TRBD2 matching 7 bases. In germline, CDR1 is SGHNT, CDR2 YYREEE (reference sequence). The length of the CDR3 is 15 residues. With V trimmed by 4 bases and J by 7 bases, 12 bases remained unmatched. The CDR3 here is CASSPGGGGMHTQYF. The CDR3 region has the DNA TGTGCCAGCAGCCCTGGAGGCGGGGGAATGCATACGCAGTATTTT.

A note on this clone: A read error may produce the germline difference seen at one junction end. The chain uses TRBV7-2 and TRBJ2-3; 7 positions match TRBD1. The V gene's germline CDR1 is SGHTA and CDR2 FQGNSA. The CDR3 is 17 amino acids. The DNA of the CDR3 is TGTGTCAGCAGCTTAAACCGGGACAGACTTAGCACAGATACGCAGTATTTT. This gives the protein CVSSLNRDRLSTDTQYF.

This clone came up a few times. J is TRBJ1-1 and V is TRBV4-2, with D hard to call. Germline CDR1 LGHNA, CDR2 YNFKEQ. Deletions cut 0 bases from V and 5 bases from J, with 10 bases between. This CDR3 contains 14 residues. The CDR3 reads CASSQEVSGTEAFF. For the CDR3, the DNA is TGTGCCAGCAGCCAAGAGGTCAGTGGTACTGAAGCTTTCTTT.

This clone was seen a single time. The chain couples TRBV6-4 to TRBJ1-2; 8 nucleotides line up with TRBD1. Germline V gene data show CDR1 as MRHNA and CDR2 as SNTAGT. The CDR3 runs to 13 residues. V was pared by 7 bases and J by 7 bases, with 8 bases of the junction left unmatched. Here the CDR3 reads CASTSDRAGGYTF. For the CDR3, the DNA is TGTGCCAGCACCTCGGACAGGGCGGGTGGCTACACCTTC.

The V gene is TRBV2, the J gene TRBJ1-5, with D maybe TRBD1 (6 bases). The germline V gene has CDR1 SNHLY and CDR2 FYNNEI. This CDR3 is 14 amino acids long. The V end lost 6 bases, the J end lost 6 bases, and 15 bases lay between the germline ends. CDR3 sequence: CASREAGAGQPQHF. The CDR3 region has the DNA TGTGCCAGCAGGGAGGCAGGGGCAGGTCAGCCCCAGCATTTT.

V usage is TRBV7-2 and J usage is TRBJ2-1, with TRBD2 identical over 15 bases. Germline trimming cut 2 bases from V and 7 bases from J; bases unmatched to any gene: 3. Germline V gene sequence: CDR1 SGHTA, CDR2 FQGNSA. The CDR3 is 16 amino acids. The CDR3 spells CASSLSGTSGRNEQFF. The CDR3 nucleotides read TGTGCCAGCAGCTTATCCGGGACTAGCGGGAGGAATGAGCAGTTCTTC.

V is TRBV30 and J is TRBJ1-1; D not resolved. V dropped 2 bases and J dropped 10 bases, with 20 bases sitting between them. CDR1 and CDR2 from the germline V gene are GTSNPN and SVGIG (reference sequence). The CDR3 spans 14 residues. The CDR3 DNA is TGTGCCTGGAGTCCTCTAATGGGCATGATGGGAGCTTTCTTT. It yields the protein CAWSPLMGMMGAFF.